What follows describes a single T cell receptor (beta chain). What it recognizes is unknown. Assay used: immunoSEQ multiplex PCR; TCRdb lists only in-frame clones, some missing. The sample includes approximately 52,000 clones, about 94% seen only once; the top ten take about 2.9%. This record comes from a study of T cell therapy after organ transplantation. Whole-study context: Expansion used a peptide pool of 30 HLA class I and II CMV epitopes. Findings of the study overall: Few nonresponder expansions may reflect low coverage from poor CD8+ yield.

The CDR3 is made up of 14 amino acids. V lost 7 bases and J lost 0, with 11 bases in between. CDR1 is SNHLY and CDR2 is FYNNEI in the germline V gene. The J gene is TRBJ2-3, the V gene TRBV2; D ambiguous. The clonotype was recovered from a human patient who had received a solid organ transplant and had CMV disease. The starting material was CD8+ T cells from blood, obtained before autologous CMV-specific T cell therapy. The CDR3 DNA follows: TGTGCCAGCACCTATTACAGAAGCACAGATACGCAGTATTTT. It translates to CASTYYRSTDTQYF.